This T cell receptor (beta chain) was sequenced in a study of blood T cell repertoires in COVID-19. Study background: Samples taken during acute and convalescent COVID-19 were collected in the United States, Italy and Spain. In each case, the material was cDNA or gDNA derived from T cells, B-cell-depleted T cells, or PBMCs.

Repertoires were generated with immunoSEQ multiplex PCR, while TCRdb's copy carries only in-frame clones and drops some. This table holds about 360,000 clones, 81% found once. CDR1 is PRHDT, CDR2 FYEKMQ, per germline (reference sequence). Trimming at V came to 5 bases and at J to 4 bases, leaving 8 bases not matched to a gene. The CDR3 sequence is 15 residues long. The chain is built from TRBV13 and TRBJ1-1, with TRBD1 identical over 9 bases. The TCR sequence derives from a human donor with acute or convalescent COVID-19. The donor label of this sample is uncertain. The sample consisted of peripheral blood. This chain's CDR3 is CASSQGTGWGTEAFF. CDR3 nucleotide sequence: TGTGCCAGCAGCCAAGGGACAGGGTGGGGCACTGAAGCTTTCTTT.